This T cell receptor beta chain was identified during a study of siplizumab effects on memory and regulatory T cells. Overall study results and limits: Most proliferating CD4+ or CD8+ clones, roughly 80-95%, had no naive or memory assignment.

The assay was immunoSEQ multiplex PCR, and TCRdb's table has in-frame clones only and misses some. Of approximately 110,000 clones in the sample, 93% were seen once. In regard to this clone: Its antigen is unidentified.

The origin of this receptor is a human donor in good health. Specimen: CD4+ T cells sorted from blood.

The CDR3 DNA sequence: TGTGCCAGCAGCTTGGCTCGGGGTGGCACTGAAGCTTTCTTT. It translates to CASSLARGGTEAFF. The J gene is TRBJ1-1, the V gene TRBV5-8; D unresolved. Germline V gene lookup returns CDR1 SGHTS and CDR2 YDEGEE. V dropped 0 bases and J dropped 4 bases, with 10 bases sitting between them. The CDR3 covers 14 residues.